Below are 3 T cell receptor beta chains sequenced from a single sample in a study of control samples from healthy donors and cancer patients. TCRdb's table, derived via immunoSEQ multiplex PCR, lists solely in-frame clones and lacks some. The sample records around 130,000 clones, approximately 90% being singletons. Sequencing was performed on blood. The receptor source for this set is a man aged 18 to 30 in good health.

This clone was seen once. The rearrangement links TRBV5-1 to TRBJ1-2, with 7 bases lining up with TRBD1. J lost 5 bases, V lost 0 bases, and 4 bases had no gene match. The CDR3 runs 14 residues. Per germline, CDR1 SGHRS and CDR2 YFSETQ. The CDR3: CASSLAVQGYGYTF. The CDR3 DNA is TGCGCCAGCAGCTTGGCCGTACAGGGGTATGGCTACACCTTC.

The V call is TRBV11-2, the J call TRBJ1-3; the match to TRBD1 covers 10 bases. This CDR3 comprises 17 residues. Germline V gene lookup returns CDR1 SGHAT and CDR2 FQNNGV. V lost 0 bases and J lost 4; bases outside the gene matches: 6. CDR3 in amino acids: CASSLERDRGTGNTIYF. As DNA, the CDR3 is TGTGCCAGCAGCTTAGAGCGGGACAGGGGAACAGGAAACACCATATATTTT.

V and J are TRBV7-9 and TRBJ1-3; D is uncertain. Trimming removed 6 bases from V and 6 bases from J, with 12 bases in between. Germline V lookup: CDR1 SEHNR, CDR2 FQNEAQ (reference sequence). This CDR3 has 13 amino acids. CDR3 bases: TGTGCCAGCAGATTGAACCCGGCAAACACCATATATTTT. Its protein product is CASRLNPANTIYF.